This T cell receptor (beta chain) was sequenced for a study of blood T cell repertoires in COVID-19. The overall study: Samples representing acute and convalescent COVID-19 were sourced from the United States, Italy and Spain. The cDNA or gDNA used as material had been derived from T cells, B-cell-depleted T cells, or PBMCs.

The data were produced by immunoSEQ multiplex PCR, yet TCRdb's version contains in-frame clones alone and is incomplete. The profile shows approximately 250,000 clones, around 90% of them singletons. V lost 10 bases, J lost 9 bases, and 17 bases stayed unmatched. The CDR3 is 14 residues long. Per germline, CDR1 MNHEY and CDR2 SMNVEV (reference sequence). This clone occurred once. The sample consisted of PBMCs or T cells enriched from blood (not recorded which). V and J are TRBV27 and TRBJ2-7, with 8 bases identical to TRBD2. The TCR sequence derives from a woman aged 25 to 39 who had recovered from COVID-19. The chain's CDR3 is CATHRGGTFGGQYF. CDR3 coding DNA: TGTGCCACCCACCGGGGGGGGACATTTGGTGGGCAGTACTTC.